Following are 9 T cell receptor beta chains from one sample sequenced in a study of cytomegalovirus exposure and HLA in healthy donors. PCR used 60 Vbeta primers and 13 Jbeta primers. Clones were sequenced by immunoSEQ multiplex PCR, and TCRdb holds only the in-frame ones, with some missing. Of roughly 99,000 clones listed, 74% were seen once; the top ten hold approximately 14%. Sequencing used PBMCs. All receptors derive from a middle-aged woman in good health and CMV-seropositive.

This rearrangement joins TRBV25-1 to TRBJ1-2; the D gene is possibly TRBD1 (5 bases). Germline V CDR1 and CDR2: MGHDK, SYGVNS. The CDR3 length is 13 residues. Trimming shortened V by 4 bases and J by 4 bases, and 10 bases separated the two germline ends. CDR3 protein: CASSAGGTYGYTF. The CDR3 nucleotides read TGTGCCAGCAGTGCCGGGGGGACCTATGGCTACACCTTC.

The chain's CDR3 is CAWSGESEQFF. The DNA of the CDR3 is TGTGCCTGGAGTGGAGAGTCTGAGCAGTTCTTC. The chain combines TRBV30 with TRBJ2-1; no firm D call. The V gene's germline CDR1 is GTSNPN and CDR2 SVGIG (reference sequence). Trimming took 1 base from V and 9 from J, leaving 7 bases between them. This CDR3 has 11 residues.

The CDR3 region is CASSPDTYSNQPQHF. CDR3 bases: TGTGCCAGCAGTCCCGACACTTATAGCAATCAGCCCCAGCATTTT. The chain employs TRBV27 and TRBJ1-5; D is undetermined. Germline CDR1 reads MNHEY; CDR2 reads SMNVEV (reference sequence). This CDR3 region has 15 residues. V was pared by 5 bases and J by 0 bases, with 11 bases between.

The chain has TRBV2 and TRBJ1-2; TRBD1 aligns across 7 bases. V shed 4 bases, J shed 5 bases, and the junction held 10 bases outside the gene matches. The V gene's germline CDR1 is SNHLY and CDR2 FYNNEI. CDR3 size: 15 residues. CDR3 region: CASSAGQTDLYGYTF. In DNA, the CDR3 is TGTGCCAGCAGTGCGGGACAGACAGATCTATATGGCTACACCTTC.

This chain connects TRBV5-1 to TRBJ2-2; D is undetermined. CDR1 and CDR2 from the germline V gene are SGHRS and YFSETQ. Trimming stripped 3 bases from V and 5 bases from J, with 11 bases between. The CDR3 extends over 14 amino acids. As DNA, the CDR3 is TGCGCCAGCAGCTACCGACCAGGAACCGGGGAGCTGTTTTTT. Its translation is CASSYRPGTGELFF.

The chain employs TRBV11-1 and TRBJ1-1, with D uncertain. The CDR3 contains 13 residues. Trimming took 8 bases from V and 5 from J, leaving 15 bases between them. Germline assignment: CDR1 SGHAT and CDR2 FQDESV (reference sequence). This CDR3 reads CASGPGIGTEAFF. DNA of the CDR3: TGTGCCAGCGGGCCCGGGATCGGGACTGAAGCTTTCTTT.

The chain employs TRBV19 and TRBJ2-1, with 10 bases lining up with TRBD2. The V gene end was trimmed by 0 bases and the J gene end by 5 bases; junction bases not matched to a gene: 4. Germline V gene sequence: CDR1 LNHDA, CDR2 SQIVND (reference sequence). CDR3 length: 16 amino acids. CDR3 in DNA: TGTGCCAGTAGTATAGACTCTAGCGGGGGTAACAATGAGCAGTTCTTC. This sequence encodes CASSIDSSGGNNEQFF.

The V gene is TRBV7-2, the J gene TRBJ2-3; the match to TRBD2 covers 9 bases. There are 15 residues in the CDR3. V lost 0 bases and J lost 5; bases outside the gene matches: 3. The germline V gene has CDR1 SGHTA and CDR2 FQGNSA. In DNA form, the CDR3 reads TGTGCCAGCAGCTTAGCGGGACTAGCAGGAGATACGCAGTATTTT. Amino acid sequence: CASSLAGLAGDTQYF.

The chain joins TRBV5-6 to TRBJ2-2, with D possibly TRBD2 on 5 matching bases. Germline CDR1 reads SGHDT; CDR2 reads YYEEEE. Trimming removed 0 bases from V and 5 bases from J, with 11 bases in between. The CDR3 is made up of 15 amino acids. For the CDR3, the DNA is TGTGCCAGCAGCTTGGAAGGGAGTTGGACCGGGGAGCTGTTTTTT. It translates to CASSLEGSWTGELFF. The variable domain in full, with the rest retrieved from reference TRBV5-6 and TRBJ2-2, is DAGVTQSPTHLIKTRGQQVTLRCSPKSGHDTVSWYQQALGQGPQFIFQYYEEEERQRGNFPDRFSGHQFPNYSSELNVNALLLGDSALYLCASSLEGSWTGELFFGEGSRLTVL.